These 14 T cell receptor beta chains share one sample of origin, sequenced in a study of T cells in Graves' hyperthyroidism and ophthalmopathy. Amplified TCR beta CDR3 regions came from RNA transcripts. Researchers ran a first-round RT-PCR on the TCR CDR3 using the HTBI primer set. From the multiplex PCR reads, TCRdb called clonotypes with MiXCR, one entry per CDR3 protein. Among about 710,000 distinct CDR3 sequences listed, around 15% were seen once. The specimen sequenced was blood. These TCRs come from a young man with Graves' hyperthyroidism.

The rearrangement uses TRBV7-9 and TRBJ2-5; D is tentatively TRBD1 or TRBD2 (5 bases each). Germline V gene sequence: CDR1 SEHNR, CDR2 FQNEAQ (reference sequence). This CDR3 has 14 residues. Between the trimmed V and J ends, which lost 7 bases and 2 bases, there was a span of 14 bases. The CDR3 loop reads CASTLGQRQETQYF. In nucleotides, the CDR3 is TGTGCCAGCACCTTGGGGCAGCGGCAAGAGACCCAGTACTTC.

This sequence joins TRBV9 and TRBJ2-1; weak D call: TRBD2 (6 bases). This CDR3 spans 17 amino acids. V gave up 3 bases and J gave up 2 bases, with 18 bases separating them. Germline V gene data show CDR1 as SGDLS and CDR2 as YYNGEE. This chain's CDR3 is CASSAGSLANPYNEQFF. DNA of the CDR3: TGTGCCAGCAGCGCCGGATCGCTAGCGAACCCCTACAATGAGCAGTTCTTC. The full variable domain, rest sourced from reference TRBV9 and TRBJ2-1, is DSGVTQTPKHLITATGQRVTLRCSPRSGDLSVYWYQQSLDQGLQFLIQYYNGEERAKGNILERFSAQQFPDLHSELNLSSLELGDSALYFCASSAGSLANPYNEQFFGPGTRLTVL.

This clonotype was counted ten times or more. This chain joins TRBV20-1 and TRBJ2-1, with D uncertain. Germline V gene lookup returns CDR1 DFQATT and CDR2 SNEGSKA (reference sequence). The CDR3 is made up of 11 amino acids. Trimming cost V 6 bases and J 8 bases, with 11 bases left between them. DNA for the CDR3: TGCAGTGCCAACGCGGTAGATGAGCAGTTCTTC. As protein: CSANAVDEQFF.

This chain uses TRBV7-9 with TRBJ2-5; 12 nucleotides agree with TRBD2. The germline gives CDR1 SEHNR, CDR2 FQNEAQ (reference sequence). V shed 6 bases and J 5 bases; nucleotides not matched to a gene: 7. There are 15 residues in the CDR3. This CDR3 is CASSSPGLAGETQYF. For the CDR3, the DNA is TGTGCCAGCAGTTCTCCGGGACTAGCGGGTGAGACCCAGTACTTC.

Details on this clonotype: Just one base apart from a much larger clone, this may be a read error. The chain joins TRBV6-1 to TRBJ2-7; 8 bases agree with TRBD2. The CDR3 runs 12 residues. After removal of 6 bases from V and 7 bases from J, the junction contained 5 bases not matched to a gene. CDR1 and CDR2 from the germline V gene are MNHNS and SASEGT. CDR3 DNA: TGTGCCAGCAGCGGGAGGGCCACTGAGCAGTACTTC. Translated, it gives CASSGRATEQYF.

This clonotype was observed many times. This chain joins TRBV7-9 and TRBJ2-1; no reliable D call. Germline V gene lookup returns CDR1 SEHNR and CDR2 FQNEAQ (reference sequence). The CDR3 loop spans 13 amino acids. V was shortened by 5 bases and J by 6 bases, with 11 bases between the two germline ends. Written as DNA, the CDR3 is TGTGCCAGCAGCGTGGGCAGGTCCAATGAGCAGTTCTTC. This sequence encodes CASSVGRSNEQFF.

The DNA of the CDR3 is TGTGCCTGGAGTGTAGGACTTTTAGATACGCAGTATTTT. The encoded protein is CAWSVGLLDTQYF. This chain connects TRBV30 to TRBJ2-3, with D perhaps TRBD2 (5 bases). The CDR3 has 13 amino acids. Germline CDR1 reads GTSNPN; CDR2 reads SVGIG (reference sequence). Trimming stripped 0 bases from V and 5 bases from J, with 9 bases between. The variable domain in full, with the rest retrieved from reference TRBV30 and TRBJ2-3, is SQTIHQWPATLVQPVGSPLSLECTVEGTSNPNLYWYRQAAGRGLQLLFYSVGIGQISSEVPQNLSASRPQDRQFILSSKKLLLSDSGFYLCAWSVGLLDTQYFGPGTRLTVL.

This chain joins TRBV7-3 and TRBJ2-7; D gene ambiguous. V gave up 5 bases and J gave up 2 bases, with 13 bases separating them. The length of the CDR3 is 14 residues. CDR1 is SGHTA, CDR2 FQGTGA, per germline. CDR3 DNA: TGTGCCAGCAGCCGTAGGAGTGGGACCTACGAGCAGTACTTC. It specifies CASSRRSGTYEQYF.

The sample holds many counts of this clonotype. The chain combines TRBV12-3 or TRBV12-4 with TRBJ1-2; D remains ambiguous. CDR3 length: 13 residues. V gave up 2 bases and J gave up 5 bases, with 9 bases separating them. The CDR3 reads CASSLLGFYGYTF. CDR3 DNA: TGTGCCAGCAGTTTATTAGGTTTTTATGGCTACACCTTC.

The J gene is TRBJ1-1, the V gene TRBV10-3; D might be TRBD1 (6 bases). Germline V gene data show CDR1 as ENHRY and CDR2 as SYGVKD. The CDR3 length is 12 residues. V was cut by 6 bases and J by 11 bases, with 16 bases left in between. The CDR3 here is CAISGGGDEAFF. The CDR3, as DNA: TGTGCCATCAGCGGTGGGGGCGATGAGGCTTTCTTT.

The chain is built from TRBV20-1 and TRBJ2-7; perhaps D is TRBD1 or TRBD2 (5 bases each). The CDR3 has 14 residues. Germline V lookup: CDR1 DFQATT, CDR2 SNEGSKA (reference sequence). V was trimmed by 6 bases and J by 0 bases, leaving 15 bases between them. This CDR3 is CSAMRGLSSYEQYF. DNA for the CDR3: TGCAGTGCCATGAGGGGTCTTTCCTCCTACGAGCAGTACTTC.

There are a few counts of this clonotype. The chain recombines TRBV27 with TRBJ2-7; the D is unclear. CDR1 is MNHEY and CDR2 is SMNVEV in the germline V gene (reference sequence). CDR3 length equals 12 residues. Between the trimmed V and J ends, which lost 6 bases and 2 bases, there was a span of 8 bases. CDR3 nucleotide sequence: TGTGCCAGCAGAATTGGCCCCTACGAGCAGTACTTC. Encoded protein: CASRIGPYEQYF.

The CDR3 sequence: CASSHTGSPEAFF. Written as DNA, the CDR3 is TGCGCCAGCAGCCACACAGGGTCCCCTGAAGCTTTCTTT. This sequence joins TRBV4-1 and TRBJ1-1; a possible D gene is TRBD1 (6 bases). V was trimmed by 3 bases and J by 6 bases, leaving 11 bases between them. Germline V CDR1 and CDR2: MGHRA, YSYEKL. CDR3 size: 13 residues.

Only a few counts were recorded for this clonotype. One base away lies a much larger clone, so this may be a sequencing read error. V gene TRBV28 combines with J gene TRBJ2-7, with a weak D call TRBD1 (7 bases). Germline CDR1 and CDR2: MDHEN and SYDVKM. CDR3 length: 14 residues. The CDR3 sequence: CASSPGQEDYEQCF. DNA for the CDR3: TGTGCCAGCAGTCCCGGACAGGAGGACTACGAGCAGTGCTTC.